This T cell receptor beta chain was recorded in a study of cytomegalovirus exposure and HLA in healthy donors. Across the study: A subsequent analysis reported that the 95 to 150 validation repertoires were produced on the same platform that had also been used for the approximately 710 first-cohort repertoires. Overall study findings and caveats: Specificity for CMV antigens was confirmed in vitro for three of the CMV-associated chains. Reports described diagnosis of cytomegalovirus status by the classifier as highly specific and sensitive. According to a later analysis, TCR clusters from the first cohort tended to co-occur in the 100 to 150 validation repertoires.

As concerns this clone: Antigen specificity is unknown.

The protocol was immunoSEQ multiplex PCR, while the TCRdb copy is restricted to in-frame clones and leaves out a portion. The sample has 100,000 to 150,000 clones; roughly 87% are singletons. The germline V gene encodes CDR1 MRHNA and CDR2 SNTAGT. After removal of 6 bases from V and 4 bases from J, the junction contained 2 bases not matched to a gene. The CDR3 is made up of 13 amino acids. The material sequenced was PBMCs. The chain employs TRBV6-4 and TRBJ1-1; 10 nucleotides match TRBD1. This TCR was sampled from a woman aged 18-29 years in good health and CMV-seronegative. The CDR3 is CASRRTGGTEAFF. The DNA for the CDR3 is TGTGCCAGCAGACGGACAGGGGGCACTGAAGCTTTCTTT.